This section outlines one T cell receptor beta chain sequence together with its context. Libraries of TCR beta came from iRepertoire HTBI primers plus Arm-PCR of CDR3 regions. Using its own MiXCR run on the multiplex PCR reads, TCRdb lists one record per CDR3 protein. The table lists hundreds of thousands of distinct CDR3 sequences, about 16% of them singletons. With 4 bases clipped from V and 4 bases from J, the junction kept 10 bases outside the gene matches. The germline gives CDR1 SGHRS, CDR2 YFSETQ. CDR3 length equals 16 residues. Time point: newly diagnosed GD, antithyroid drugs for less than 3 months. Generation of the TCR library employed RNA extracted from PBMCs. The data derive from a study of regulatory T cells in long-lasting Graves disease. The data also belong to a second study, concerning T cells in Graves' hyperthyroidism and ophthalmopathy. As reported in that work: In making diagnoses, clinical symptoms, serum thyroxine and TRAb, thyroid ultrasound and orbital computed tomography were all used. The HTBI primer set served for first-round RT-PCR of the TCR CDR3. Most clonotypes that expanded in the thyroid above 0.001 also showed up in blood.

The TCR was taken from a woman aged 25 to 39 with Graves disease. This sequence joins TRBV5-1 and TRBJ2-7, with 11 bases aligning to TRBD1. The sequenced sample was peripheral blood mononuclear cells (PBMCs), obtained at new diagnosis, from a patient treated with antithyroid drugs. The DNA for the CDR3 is TGCGCCAGCAGCCGTCGCGGACAGGGGGCCTTATACGAGCAGTACTTC. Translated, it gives CASSRRGQGALYEQYF.